This T cell receptor (beta chain) was sequenced in a study of cytomegalovirus exposure and HLA in healthy donors. Germline CDR1 and CDR2: DFQATT and SNEGSKA (reference sequence). The V end lost 6 bases, the J end lost 8 bases, and 10 bases lay between the germline ends. This CDR3 is 11 amino acids long. The study, taken as a whole, reports: Among TCR beta chains, those listed as cytomegalovirus-associated numbered under 200.

Turning to this clone: Antigen unknown. Within the sample, other DNA sequences also encode this same CDR3.

This PCR relied on a set of 60 Vbeta primers and 13 Jbeta primers. Some clones are missing from TCRdb's copy, which holds only in-frame ones; the method was immunoSEQ multiplex PCR. The repertoire holds roughly 100,000 clones, with about two thirds as singletons. Each donor was nominally healthy when sampled (though unrecorded immune exposures were likely). The TCR originated in a female donor in good health and CMV-seronegative. The V and J genes are TRBV20-1 and TRBJ1-4, with TRBD1 as a possible D gene (5 bases). The specimen was PBMCs. CDR3 DNA sequence: TGCAGTGCCTCAAGGGGAGAAAAACTGTTTTTT. This codes for CSASRGEKLFF.